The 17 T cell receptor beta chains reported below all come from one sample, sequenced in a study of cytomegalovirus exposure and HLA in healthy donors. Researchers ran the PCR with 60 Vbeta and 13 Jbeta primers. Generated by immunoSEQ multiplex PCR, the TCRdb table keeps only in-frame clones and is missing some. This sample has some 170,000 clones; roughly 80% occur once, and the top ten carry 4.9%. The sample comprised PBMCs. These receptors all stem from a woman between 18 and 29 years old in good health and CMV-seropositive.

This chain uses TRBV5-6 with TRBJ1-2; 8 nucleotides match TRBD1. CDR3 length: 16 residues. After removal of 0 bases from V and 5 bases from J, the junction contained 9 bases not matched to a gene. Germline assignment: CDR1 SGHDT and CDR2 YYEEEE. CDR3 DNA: TGTGCCAGCAGCTTGGTTACGACAGGGGTCCTTTATGGCTACACCTTC. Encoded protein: CASSLVTTGVLYGYTF.

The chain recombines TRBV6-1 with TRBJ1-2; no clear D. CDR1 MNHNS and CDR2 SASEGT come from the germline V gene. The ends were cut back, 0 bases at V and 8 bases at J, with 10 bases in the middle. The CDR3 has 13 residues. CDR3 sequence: CASSEALSWGYTF. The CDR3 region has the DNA TGTGCCAGCAGTGAAGCGCTGAGTTGGGGCTACACCTTC.

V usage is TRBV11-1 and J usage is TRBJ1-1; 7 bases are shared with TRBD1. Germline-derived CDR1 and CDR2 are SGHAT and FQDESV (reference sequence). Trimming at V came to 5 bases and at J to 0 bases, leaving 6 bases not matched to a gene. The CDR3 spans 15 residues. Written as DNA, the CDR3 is TGTGCCAGCAGCGAACCCGGGACAGTGAACACTGAAGCTTTCTTT. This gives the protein CASSEPGTVNTEAFF.

The CDR3 region is CASRTLPRTEAFF. CDR3 in DNA: TGTGCCAGCAGGACACTCCCCCGCACTGAAGCTTTCTTT. The chain links TRBV7-8 to TRBJ1-1; D is undetermined. The germline V gene has CDR1 SGHVS and CDR2 FQNEAQ. This CDR3 has 13 amino acids. V was clipped by 6 bases and J by 4 bases, with 12 bases between them.

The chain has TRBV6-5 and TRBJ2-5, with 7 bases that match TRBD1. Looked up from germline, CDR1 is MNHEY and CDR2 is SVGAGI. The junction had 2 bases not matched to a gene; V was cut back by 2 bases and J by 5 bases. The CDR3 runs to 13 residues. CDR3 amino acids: CASSYDRDETQYF. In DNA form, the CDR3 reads TGTGCCAGCAGTTACGACAGGGATGAGACCCAGTACTTC.

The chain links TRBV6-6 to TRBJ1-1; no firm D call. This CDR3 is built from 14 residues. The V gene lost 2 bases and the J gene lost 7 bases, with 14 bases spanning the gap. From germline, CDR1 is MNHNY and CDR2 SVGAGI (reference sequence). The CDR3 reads CASSYNPGGFEAFF. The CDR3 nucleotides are TGTGCCAGCAGTTACAACCCCGGTGGTTTTGAAGCTTTCTTT.

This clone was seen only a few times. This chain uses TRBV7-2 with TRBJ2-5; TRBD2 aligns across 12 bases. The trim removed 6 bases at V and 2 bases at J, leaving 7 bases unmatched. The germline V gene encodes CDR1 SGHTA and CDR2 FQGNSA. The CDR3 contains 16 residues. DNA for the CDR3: TGTGCCAGCAGGGGACCCGGGACTAGCGGGCAAGAGACCCAGTACTTC. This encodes CASRGPGTSGQETQYF. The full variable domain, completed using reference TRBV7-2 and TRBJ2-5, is GAGVSQSPSNKVTEKGKDVELRCDPISGHTALYWYRQSLGQGLEFLIYFQGNSAPDKSGLPSDRFSAERTGGSVSTLTIQRTQQEDSAVYLCASRGPGTSGQETQYFGPGTRLLVL.

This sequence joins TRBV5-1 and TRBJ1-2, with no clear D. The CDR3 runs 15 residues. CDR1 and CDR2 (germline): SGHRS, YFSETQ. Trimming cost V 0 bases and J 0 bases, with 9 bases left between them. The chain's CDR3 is CASSLGASANYGYTF. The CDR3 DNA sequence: TGCGCCAGCAGCTTGGGGGCCTCTGCTAACTATGGCTACACCTTC.

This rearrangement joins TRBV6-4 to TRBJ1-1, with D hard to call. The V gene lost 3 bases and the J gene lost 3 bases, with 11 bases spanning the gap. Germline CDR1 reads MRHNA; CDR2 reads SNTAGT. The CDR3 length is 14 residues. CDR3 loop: CASSEREEDTEAFF. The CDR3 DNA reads TGTGCCAGCAGTGAGCGGGAGGAGGACACTGAAGCTTTCTTT.

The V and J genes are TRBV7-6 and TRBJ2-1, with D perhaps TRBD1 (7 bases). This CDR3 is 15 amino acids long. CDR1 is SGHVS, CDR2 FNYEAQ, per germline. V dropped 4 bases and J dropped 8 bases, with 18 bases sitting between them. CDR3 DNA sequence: TGTGCCAGCAGCTGGCCGGCCAGGGGGGCCGATGAGCAGTTCTTC. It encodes CASSWPARGADEQFF.

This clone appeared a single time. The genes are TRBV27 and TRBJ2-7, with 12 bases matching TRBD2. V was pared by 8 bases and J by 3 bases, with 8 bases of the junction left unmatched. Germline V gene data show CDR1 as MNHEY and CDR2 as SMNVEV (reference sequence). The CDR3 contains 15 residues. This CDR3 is CASAKLAGGLYEQYF. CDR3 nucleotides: TGTGCCAGCGCCAAACTAGCGGGGGGCCTCTACGAGCAGTACTTC.

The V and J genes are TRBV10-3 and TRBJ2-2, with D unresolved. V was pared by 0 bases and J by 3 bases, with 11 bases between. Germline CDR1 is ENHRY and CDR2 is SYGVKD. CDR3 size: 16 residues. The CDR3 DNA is TGTGCCATCAGTGAGTCGAGGCCGAAATACACCGGGGAGCTGTTTTTT. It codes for CAISESRPKYTGELFF.

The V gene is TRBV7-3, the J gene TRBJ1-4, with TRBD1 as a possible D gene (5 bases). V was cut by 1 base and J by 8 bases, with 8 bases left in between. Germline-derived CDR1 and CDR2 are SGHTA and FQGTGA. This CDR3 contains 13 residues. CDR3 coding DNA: TGTGCCAGCAGCTTAAGGGGGGGAGAAAAACTGTTTTTT. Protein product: CASSLRGGEKLFF.

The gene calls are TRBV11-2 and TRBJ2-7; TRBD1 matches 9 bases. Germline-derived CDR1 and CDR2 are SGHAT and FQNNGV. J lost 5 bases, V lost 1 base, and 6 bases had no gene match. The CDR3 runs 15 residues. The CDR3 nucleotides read TGTGCCAGCAGCTTAGCCGGGACAGGGTACCACGAGCAGTACTTC. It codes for CASSLAGTGYHEQYF.

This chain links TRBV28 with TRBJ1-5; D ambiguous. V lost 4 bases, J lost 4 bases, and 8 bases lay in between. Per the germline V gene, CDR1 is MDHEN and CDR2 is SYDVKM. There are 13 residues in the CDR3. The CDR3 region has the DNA TGTGCCAGCAGTTATGACGGGAATCAGCCCCAGCATTTT. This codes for CASSYDGNQPQHF.

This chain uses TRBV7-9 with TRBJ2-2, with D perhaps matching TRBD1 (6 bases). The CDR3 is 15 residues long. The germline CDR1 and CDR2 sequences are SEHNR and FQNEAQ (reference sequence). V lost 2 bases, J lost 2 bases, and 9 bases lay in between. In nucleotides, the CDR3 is TGTGCCAGCAGCTTACCACAGGGAAACACCGGGGAGCTGTTTTTT. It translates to CASSLPQGNTGELFF. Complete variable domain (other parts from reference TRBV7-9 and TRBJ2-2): DTGVSQNPRHKITKRGQNVTFRCDPISEHNRLYWYRQTLGQGPEFLTYFQNEAQLEKSRLLSDRFSAERPKGSFSTLEIQRTEQGDSAMYLCASSLPQGNTGELFFGEGSRLTVL.

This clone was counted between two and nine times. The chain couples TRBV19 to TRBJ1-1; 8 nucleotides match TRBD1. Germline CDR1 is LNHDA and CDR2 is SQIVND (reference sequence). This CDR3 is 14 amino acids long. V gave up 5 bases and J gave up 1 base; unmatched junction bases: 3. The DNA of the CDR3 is TGTGCCAGTAGTTCAGGACAGGGGAACACTGAAGCTTTCTTT. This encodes CASSSGQGNTEAFF.